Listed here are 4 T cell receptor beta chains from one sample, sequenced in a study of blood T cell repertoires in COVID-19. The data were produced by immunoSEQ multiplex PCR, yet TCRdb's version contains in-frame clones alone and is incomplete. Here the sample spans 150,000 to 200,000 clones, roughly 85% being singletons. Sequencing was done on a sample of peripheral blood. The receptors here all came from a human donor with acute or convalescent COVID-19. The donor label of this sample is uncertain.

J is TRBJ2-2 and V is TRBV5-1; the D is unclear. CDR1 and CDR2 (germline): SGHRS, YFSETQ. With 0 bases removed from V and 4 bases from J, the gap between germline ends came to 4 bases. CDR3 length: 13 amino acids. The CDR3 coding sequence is TGCGCCAGCAGCTTGGCCAGCACCGGGGAGCTGTTTTTT. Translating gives CASSLASTGELFF.

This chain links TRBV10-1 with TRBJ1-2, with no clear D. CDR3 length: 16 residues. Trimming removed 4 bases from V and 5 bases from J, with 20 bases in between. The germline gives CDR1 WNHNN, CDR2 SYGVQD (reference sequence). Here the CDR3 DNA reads TGCGCCAGCAGTGGCCTTACAGCGGATCTTCGTTATGGCTACACCTTC. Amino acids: CASSGLTADLRYGYTF.

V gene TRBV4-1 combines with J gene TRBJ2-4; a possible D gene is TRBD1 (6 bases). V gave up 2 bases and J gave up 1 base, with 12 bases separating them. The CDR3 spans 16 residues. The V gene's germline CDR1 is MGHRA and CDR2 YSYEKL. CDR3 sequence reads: CASSQFLDRAKNIQYF. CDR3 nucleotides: TGCGCCAGCAGCCAATTCCTCGACAGGGCCAAAAACATTCAGTACTTC.

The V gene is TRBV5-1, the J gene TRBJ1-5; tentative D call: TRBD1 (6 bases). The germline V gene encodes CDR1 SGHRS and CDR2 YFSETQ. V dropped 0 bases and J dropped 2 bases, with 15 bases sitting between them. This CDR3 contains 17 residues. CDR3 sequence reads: CASSLGGRPGGNQPQHF. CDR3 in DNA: TGCGCCAGCAGCTTGGGTGGCAGGCCAGGGGGCAATCAGCCCCAGCATTTT. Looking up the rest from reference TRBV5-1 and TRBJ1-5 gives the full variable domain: KAGVTQTPRYLIKTRGQQVTLSCSPISGHRSVSWYQQTPGQGLQFLFEYFSETQRNKGNFPGRFSGRQFSNSRSEMNVSTLELGDSALYLCASSLGGRPGGNQPQHFGDGTRLSIL.